These 23 T cell receptor beta chains were sequenced from one sample in a study of control samples from healthy donors and cancer patients. Profiled with immunoSEQ multiplex PCR; TCRdb holds only in-frame clones, not every one. This listing includes about 190,000 clones. Sequencing input: blood. All receptors derive from a woman in her twenties or thirties in good health.

The chain has TRBV19 and TRBJ2-5; the D is unclear. This CDR3 has 13 residues. CDR1 and CDR2 from the germline V gene are LNHDA and SQIVND (reference sequence). Trimming removed 7 bases at V and 2 bases at J, with 11 bases between. This CDR3 is CASTPGAQETQYF. CDR3 DNA: TGTGCCAGTACGCCTGGAGCACAAGAGACCCAGTACTTC.

This sequence joins TRBV5-4 and TRBJ2-2; a possible D gene is TRBD2 (7 bases). Germline assignment: CDR1 SGHNT and CDR2 YYREEE (reference sequence). The CDR3 is made up of 15 amino acids. Trimming stripped 2 bases from V and 6 bases from J, with 14 bases between. The CDR3 DNA follows: TGTGCCAGCAGCTTTGAAGGGGGGGTTCCCGGGGAGCTGTTTTTT. It encodes CASSFEGGVPGELFF.

This sequence joins TRBV30 and TRBJ2-1; TRBD1 aligns across 7 bases. The CDR3 runs to 18 residues. The V gene's germline CDR1 is GTSNPN and CDR2 SVGIG (reference sequence). Unmatched junction bases numbered 13, after V lost 1 base and J lost 1 base. The CDR3, as DNA: TGTGCCTGGAGTGGAGAGCACAGGGGAAGAAGGTCCTACAATGAGCAGTTCTTC. It codes for CAWSGEHRGRRSYNEQFF.

V usage is TRBV5-1 and J usage is TRBJ2-3; weak D call: TRBD1 (8 bases). The length of the CDR3 is 16 residues. The ends were cut back, 4 bases at V and 2 bases at J, with 17 bases in the middle. Per germline, CDR1 SGHRS and CDR2 YFSETQ. In DNA, the CDR3 is TGCGCCAGCAGCCCAGACAGGGGAGGGTCCACAGATACGCAGTATTTT. Protein product: CASSPDRGGSTDTQYF.

V usage is TRBV27 and J usage is TRBJ2-5; D is undetermined. Trimming pared 5 bases from V and 2 bases from J, leaving 18 bases between. This CDR3 has 16 amino acids. Germline CDR1 is MNHEY and CDR2 is SMNVEV (reference sequence). In DNA form, the CDR3 reads TGTGCCAGCAGTCCCCAGACATGGTACTCACAAGAGACCCAGTACTTC. This sequence encodes CASSPQTWYSQETQYF.

V usage is TRBV7-8 and J usage is TRBJ2-1; 7 nucleotides agree with TRBD1. This CDR3 region has 21 residues. CDR1 and CDR2 from the germline V gene are SGHVS and FQNEAQ. V was clipped by 2 bases and J by 5 bases; unmatched bases: 24. The CDR3 region has the DNA TGTGCCAGCAGCTTACGATTCAGGCGTAACCGGGACAGCCGTCTTAACAATGAGCAGTTCTTC. Protein product: CASSLRFRRNRDSRLNNEQFF.

The chain links TRBV6-5 to TRBJ1-1; tentatively, D is TRBD1 (6 bases). The CDR3 sequence is 13 residues long. The V and J ends lost 6 bases and 4 bases respectively, with 12 bases between them. CDR1 and CDR2 from the germline V gene are MNHEY and SVGAGI. The CDR3 DNA follows: TGTGCCAGCAGCTTACAGGGAGGCACTGAAGCTTTCTTT. This sequence encodes CASSLQGGTEAFF.

The chain is built from TRBV11-2 and TRBJ2-5; 12 bases fit TRBD2. Trimming cost V 0 bases and J 3 bases; bases outside gene matches: 5. Germline lookup yields CDR1 SGHAT and CDR2 FQNNGV. The CDR3 is 17 residues long. DNA of the CDR3: TGTGCCAGCAGCTTAGATGGACTAGCGGGGACGAAAGAGACCCAGTACTTC. This codes for CASSLDGLAGTKETQYF.

V usage is TRBV11-2 and J usage is TRBJ2-3; the match to TRBD1 covers 11 bases. Germline loops: CDR1 SGHAT, CDR2 FQNNGV. V gave up 6 bases and J gave up 1 base; unmatched junction bases: 0. The CDR3 is made up of 14 amino acids. CDR3 bases: TGTGCCAGCAGGGACAGGGGGCGCACAGATACGCAGTATTTT. Residues: CASRDRGRTDTQYF.

The chain uses TRBV10-1 and TRBJ1-1, with a weak D call TRBD1 (5 bases). V was clipped by 6 bases and J by 11 bases, with 25 bases between them. This CDR3 spans 15 amino acids. Germline V gene lookup returns CDR1 WNHNN and CDR2 SYGVQD (reference sequence). This chain's CDR3 is CASSGSGTGTQRAFF. The CDR3 coding sequence is TGCGCCAGCAGCGGATCCGGGACCGGAACCCAGAGGGCTTTCTTT.

The V gene is TRBV12-3 or TRBV12-4, the J gene TRBJ1-5; no reliable D call. This CDR3 comprises 12 residues. Deletions cut 6 bases from V and 4 bases from J, with 7 bases between. The CDR3: CASSVLNQPQHF. As DNA, the CDR3 is TGTGCCAGCAGCGTCCTAAATCAGCCCCAGCATTTT.

The V gene is TRBV30, the J gene TRBJ1-2, with D unresolved. V lost 2 bases to trimming and J lost 7 bases, with 11 bases between them. This CDR3 spans 12 amino acids. The germline V gene encodes CDR1 GTSNPN and CDR2 SVGIG (reference sequence). Written as DNA, the CDR3 is TGTGCCTGGAGTCTTTCAGGATTTGGCTACACCTTC. This sequence encodes CAWSLSGFGYTF.

The CDR3 protein is CASSLAVRASTDTQYF. DNA of the CDR3: TGCGCCAGCAGCTTGGCCGTGCGGGCTAGCACAGATACGCAGTATTTT. This chain connects TRBV5-1 to TRBJ2-3; the D gene is possibly TRBD2 (5 bases). Germline V gene sequence: CDR1 SGHRS, CDR2 YFSETQ. The CDR3 consists of 16 residues. V gave up 0 bases and J gave up 0 bases, with 11 bases separating them.

The J gene is TRBJ1-6, the V gene TRBV6-4; 9 nucleotides agree with TRBD1. J was trimmed by 7 bases and V by 8 bases; bases with no gene match: 3. Germline V CDR1 and CDR2: MRHNA, SNTAGT. This CDR3 contains 13 residues. CDR3 nucleotides: TGTGCCAGCCGAGGACAGGGGAATTCACCCCTCCACTTT. Protein product: CASRGQGNSPLHF.

J is TRBJ2-5 and V is TRBV7-2; 9 bases line up with TRBD2. Germline-derived CDR1 and CDR2 are SGHTA and FQGNSA. With V trimmed by 5 bases and J by 4 bases, 8 bases remained unmatched. The CDR3 has 15 amino acids. The CDR3 loop reads CASSPRAGGRETQYF. CDR3 DNA: TGTGCCAGCAGCCCCCGTGCGGGGGGGCGAGAGACCCAGTACTTC.

CDR3 nucleotides: TGTGCCAGCAGCTTGGGGGTTTCGGGGGCCAACGTCCTGACTTTC. It yields the protein CASSLGVSGANVLTF. J is TRBJ2-6 and V is TRBV5-8; no firm D call. V shed 0 bases and J shed 4 bases, with 8 bases lying between them. CDR3 length: 15 residues. Germline V gene data show CDR1 as SGHTS and CDR2 as YDEGEE.

The DNA of the CDR3 is TGCAGCGCTAGACAGGGGGCCTACAATGAGCAGTTCTTC. Amino acid sequence: CSARQGAYNEQFF. The rearrangement joins TRBV29-1 to TRBJ2-1; 9 bases line up with TRBD1. The germline V gene encodes CDR1 SQVTM and CDR2 ANQGSEA. The CDR3 has 13 residues. Trimming removed 7 bases from V and 2 bases from J; junction bases left unmatched: 3.

The chain uses TRBV6-6 and TRBJ1-5; 9 nucleotides align to TRBD1. The CDR3 runs to 15 residues. Germline lookup yields CDR1 MNHNY and CDR2 SVGAGI (reference sequence). J lost 5 bases, V lost 4 bases, and 6 bases had no gene match. The CDR3 DNA reads as TGTGCCAGCAGTTCCCCGGGACAGGGCCATCAGCCCCAGCATTTT. This encodes CASSSPGQGHQPQHF.

The chain has TRBV18 and TRBJ1-2; D is possibly TRBD1 (5 bases). In germline, CDR1 is KGHSH, CDR2 LQKENI. Between the trimmed V and J ends, which lost 3 bases and 4 bases, there was a span of 15 bases. The CDR3 loop spans 15 amino acids. This CDR3 reads CASSPPEGWSYGYTF. CDR3 bases: TGTGCCAGCTCACCCCCGGAGGGGTGGTCCTATGGCTACACCTTC.

This chain uses TRBV3-1 (or the pseudogene TRBV3-2) with TRBJ2-7; unclear D gene. The CDR3 consists of 13 residues. Trimming took off 1 base at V and 8 bases at J, with 12 bases between the two ends. CDR1 and CDR2 (germline): LGHDT, YNNKEL (reference sequence). The CDR3 region is CASSQGYQLKQYF. Written as DNA, the CDR3 is TGTGCCAGCAGCCAAGGGTACCAGTTGAAGCAGTACTTC.

The chain is built from TRBV9 and TRBJ2-5; 10 bases match TRBD2. The CDR3 is made up of 18 amino acids. V was pared by 2 bases and J by 5 bases, with 15 bases of the junction left unmatched. Germline CDR1 SGDLS, CDR2 YYNGEE. In DNA form, the CDR3 reads TGTGCCAGCAGCGTCCAGGCTAGCGGGAGTGTCCCTTGGGAGACCCAGTACTTC. It is translated as CASSVQASGSVPWETQYF.

As concerns this clone: This specimen includes other DNA sequences encoding the same CDR3. DNA of the CDR3: TGTGCCAGCAGCCAAGCCCACGAGCAGTACTTC. Translation: CASSQAHEQYF. The J gene is TRBJ2-7, the V gene TRBV3-1 (or the pseudogene TRBV3-2); D is unclear. Per the germline V gene, CDR1 is LGHDT and CDR2 is YNNKEL (reference sequence). The CDR3 has 11 residues. V was cut by 1 base and J by 5 bases, with 3 bases left in between.

The V gene is TRBV19, the J gene TRBJ2-6; 8 bases line up with TRBD2. This CDR3 has 15 residues. Germline assignment: CDR1 LNHDA and CDR2 SQIVND (reference sequence). Trimming removed 8 bases from V and 2 bases from J; junction bases left unmatched: 5. The CDR3 region has the DNA TGTGCCAGTCAAGGCGGGGGGACTGGGGCCAACGTCCTGACTTTC. It is translated as CASQGGGTGANVLTF.